A single sample is the source of the 20 T cell receptor beta chains below, sequenced in a study of cytomegalovirus exposure and HLA in healthy donors. Amplification used 60 Vbeta primers and 13 Jbeta primers. Libraries were prepared by immunoSEQ multiplex PCR; TCRdb keeps only in-frame clonotypes and omits some of them. The table has 150,000 to 200,000 clones, less than 80% seen once. The sample taken for sequencing was PBMCs. The source is a woman aged 25-40 years in good health and CMV-seropositive.

The chain joins TRBV6-1 to TRBJ2-3; D is possibly TRBD2 (5 bases). The CDR3 is 15 amino acids. CDR1 MNHNS and CDR2 SASEGT come from the germline V gene. Trimming shortened V by 6 bases and J by 0 bases, and 13 bases separated the two germline ends. CDR3 in DNA: TGTGCCAGCAGCATGAAGCGGCAAAGCACAGATACGCAGTATTTT. This gives the protein CASSMKRQSTDTQYF.

The chain carries TRBV29-1 and TRBJ1-2; D may be TRBD1 (6 bases). CDR3 length: 12 amino acids. Trimming removed 0 bases from V and 5 bases from J, with 7 bases in between. Germline V gives CDR1 SQVTM, CDR2 ANQGSEA. The CDR3 DNA reads as TGCAGCGTTGAAGAGGGGGCTTATGGCTACACCTTC. Translation gives CSVEEGAYGYTF.

The V call is TRBV7-2, the J call TRBJ1-1; D might be TRBD1 (5 bases). Trimming removed 1 base at V and 3 bases at J, with 12 bases between. Germline V gene sequence: CDR1 SGHTA, CDR2 FQGNSA. The CDR3 contains 15 residues. Here the CDR3 reads CASSLDPRGDTEAFF. For the CDR3, the DNA is TGTGCCAGCAGCTTAGATCCCCGGGGGGACACTGAAGCTTTCTTT.

CDR3 coding DNA: TGTGCCAGCAGTCTCGGTCCGATGAGTGGAAACACCATATATTTT. It yields the protein CASSLGPMSGNTIYF. This chain links TRBV6-5 with TRBJ1-3; D is unresolved. Germline CDR1 and CDR2: MNHEY and SVGAGI. The CDR3 totals 15 residues. Trimming removed 5 bases from V and 3 bases from J, with 14 bases in between.

The V gene is TRBV5-1, the J gene TRBJ1-1; TRBD1 might be the D (5 bases). CDR3 length: 12 amino acids. Germline V gene sequence: CDR1 SGHRS, CDR2 YFSETQ. For the CDR3, the DNA is TGCTACATGCAGGGTAATGGGACTGAAGCTTTCTTT. This sequence encodes CYMQGNGTEAFF.

The chain employs TRBV30 and TRBJ2-7, with 10 bases matching TRBD1. Germline loops: CDR1 GTSNPN, CDR2 SVGIG (reference sequence). V shed 3 bases and J 3 bases; nucleotides not matched to a gene: 5. This CDR3 has 14 amino acids. The CDR3 protein is CAWRGTGARYEQYF. The CDR3 DNA reads TGTGCCTGGAGAGGGACAGGGGCCCGCTACGAGCAGTACTTC. The full variable domain, with the rest looked up from reference TRBV30 and TRBJ2-7, is SQTIHQWPATLVQPVGSPLSLECTVEGTSNPNLYWYRQAAGRGLQLLFYSVGIGQISSEVPQNLSASRPQDRQFILSSKKLLLSDSGFYLCAWRGTGARYEQYFGPGTRLTVT.

The chain employs TRBV19 and TRBJ2-7; 9 bases fit TRBD2. Losses at the gene ends were 8 bases for V and 4 bases for J; bases not matched to a gene: 9. CDR1 is LNHDA and CDR2 is SQIVND in the germline V gene (reference sequence). This CDR3 contains 14 residues. The CDR3 spells CASASAGGAYEQYF. In DNA form, the CDR3 reads TGTGCCAGTGCCTCAGCGGGGGGCGCTTACGAGCAGTACTTC.

As to this clone: Distinct nucleotide sequences in the sample also encode this CDR3. V is TRBV9 and J is TRBJ1-5, with TRBD1 matching 7 bases. The CDR3 runs 14 residues. V shed 3 bases and J 3 bases; nucleotides not matched to a gene: 3. Germline CDR1 SGDLS, CDR2 YYNGEE. CDR3 residues: CASSETGNNQPQHF. CDR3 bases: TGTGCCAGCAGCGAGACAGGGAACAATCAGCCCCAGCATTTT.

The chain couples TRBV9 to TRBJ2-1; TRBD2 aligns across 9 bases. V lost 3 bases, J lost 4 bases, and 2 bases stayed unmatched. The CDR3 has 14 amino acids. Looked up from germline, CDR1 is SGDLS and CDR2 is YYNGEE. As DNA, the CDR3 is TGTGCCAGCAGCGAAAGCGGGGGGTACAATGAGCAGTTCTTC. Its translation is CASSESGGYNEQFF.

The V gene is TRBV27, the J gene TRBJ2-1, with D possibly TRBD2 on 7 matching bases. The germline CDR1 and CDR2 sequences are MNHEY and SMNVEV (reference sequence). The CDR3 runs to 14 residues. Trimming took 6 bases from V and 7 from J, leaving 16 bases between them. Written as DNA, the CDR3 is TGTGCCAGCAGACAGGGAGGGGATTGGAATGAGCAGTTCTTC. Its protein product is CASRQGGDWNEQFF.

This clone appeared a few times. The chain uses TRBV2 and TRBJ1-1; 8 bases agree with TRBD1. The CDR3 extends over 12 amino acids. CDR1 is SNHLY and CDR2 is FYNNEI in the germline V gene. With 5 bases clipped from V and 11 bases from J, the junction kept 7 bases outside the gene matches. The CDR3 loop reads CASSPDRAGAFF. Written as DNA, the CDR3 is TGTGCCAGCAGTCCGGACAGGGCCGGGGCTTTCTTT. Full variable domain (rest looked up from reference TRBV2 and TRBJ1-1): EPEVTQTPSHQVTQMGQEVILRCVPISNHLYFYWYRQILGQKVEFLVSFYNNEISEKSEIFDDQFSVERPDGSNFTLKIRSTKLEDSAMYFCASSPDRAGAFFGQGTRLTVV.

The chain carries TRBV5-8 and TRBJ1-4; no clear D gene. Germline CDR1 is SGHTS and CDR2 is YDEGEE. This CDR3 contains 15 residues. CDR3: CAPGVYQPANEKLFF. In DNA form, the CDR3 reads TGTGCTCCGGGAGTTTATCAGCCAGCTAATGAAAAACTGTTTTTT.

The V gene is TRBV4-3, the J gene TRBJ2-2; D perhaps matches TRBD2 (5 bases). The ends were cut back, 2 bases at V and 4 bases at J, with 8 bases in the middle. Germline lookup yields CDR1 LGHNA and CDR2 YSLEER. There are 14 residues in the CDR3. CDR3 DNA sequence: TGCGCCAGCAGCCAAAGCGGAACCACCGGGGAGCTGTTTTTT. Translated, it gives CASSQSGTTGELFF.

V gene TRBV15 combines with J gene TRBJ2-5, with TRBD2 matching over 9 bases. Trimming took 0 bases from V and 3 from J; bases not matched to a gene: 14. CDR1 is LNHNV, CDR2 YYDKDF, per germline (reference sequence). The CDR3 spans 19 residues. The CDR3, as DNA: TGTGCCACCAGCAGAGATCTAGTTCTAGCGGGGACGAGAGAAGAGACCCAGTACTTC. Amino acid sequence: CATSRDLVLAGTREETQYF.

This rearrangement joins TRBV2 to TRBJ2-3; 8 bases align to TRBD2. The CDR3 spans 16 residues. Germline CDR1 SNHLY, CDR2 FYNNEI. After removal of 2 bases from V and 4 bases from J, the junction contained 8 bases not matched to a gene. The CDR3 DNA reads as TGTGCCAGCAGTGAACAGGACGGGAGGGCCCCAGATACGCAGTATTTT. It is translated as CASSEQDGRAPDTQYF. Full variable domain (remainder filled in from reference TRBV2 and TRBJ2-3): EPEVTQTPSHQVTQMGQEVILRCVPISNHLYFYWYRQILGQKVEFLVSFYNNEISEKSEIFDDQFSVERPDGSNFTLKIRSTKLEDSAMYFCASSEQDGRAPDTQYFGPGTRLTVL.

The chain joins TRBV13 to TRBJ1-6, with 7 bases lining up with TRBD1. The CDR3 is 14 residues long. V gave up 6 bases and J gave up 5 bases; unmatched junction bases: 4. Looked up from germline, CDR1 is PRHDT and CDR2 is FYEKMQ (reference sequence). CDR3: CASRSGTDNSPLHF. CDR3 bases: TGTGCCAGCAGATCCGGGACAGATAATTCACCCCTCCACTTT.

This chain connects TRBV6-6 to TRBJ2-5; unclear D gene. There are 12 residues in the CDR3. V was cut by 3 bases and J by 4 bases, with 6 bases left in between. Germline V gene data show CDR1 as MNHNY and CDR2 as SVGAGI (reference sequence). In DNA form, the CDR3 reads TGTGCCAGCAGTTATTCCTCAGAGACCCAGTACTTC. Translation gives CASSYSSETQYF.

Concerning this clone: A junction boundary mismatches the germline segment, possibly from a read error. This chain links TRBV7-2 with TRBJ2-7; D unresolved. CDR1 and CDR2 (germline): SGHTA, FQGNSA. The CDR3 runs 13 residues. This CDR3 is CAGSRGPDHEQYF. The CDR3, as DNA: TGTGCCGGCAGCCGTGGGCCCGACCACGAGCAGTACTTC. The full variable domain, completed using reference TRBV7-2 and TRBJ2-7, is GAGVSQSPSNKVTEKGKDVELRCDPISGHTALYWYRQSLGQGLEFLIYFQGNSAPDKSGLPSDRFSAERTGGSVSTLTIQRTQQEDSAVYLCAGSRGPDHEQYFGPGTRLTVT.

The chain uses TRBV5-1 and TRBJ1-1; no clear D. V lost 1 base and J 5 bases, leaving 9 bases between the germline ends. The germline V gene encodes CDR1 SGHRS and CDR2 YFSETQ. The CDR3 covers 13 residues. CDR3 sequence: CASSLTEWTEAFF. For the CDR3, the DNA is TGCGCCAGCAGCTTGACAGAATGGACTGAAGCTTTCTTT.

V usage is TRBV5-4 and J usage is TRBJ1-3; D ambiguous. The CDR3 extends over 14 amino acids. Germline lookup yields CDR1 SGHNT and CDR2 YYREEE (reference sequence). V lost 0 bases, J lost 6 bases, and 10 bases lay in between. The CDR3 loop reads CASSLGRQENTIYF. CDR3 coding DNA: TGTGCCAGCAGCTTGGGACGGCAGGAAAACACCATATATTTT.